This record covers a single TCR beta chain. The CDR3 is 19 residues long. J gave up 6 bases and V 4 bases, and 18 bases lay outside the gene matches. Germline values: CDR1 SGDLS, CDR2 YYNGEE. The use of a sample-barcoded 5' primer and a J-beta primer mix characterized a second PCR of 7 to 11 cycles. TCRdb redid the calling of the 5' RACE reads with MiXCR, one entry per CDR3 protein. In the table there are approximately 900,000 distinct CDR3 sequences, around 46% of which are singletons. This record belongs to a study of blood T cells in healthy people across ages. The clonotype comes from a man aged 25-45 years in good health. The chain carries TRBV9 and TRBJ1-6; 8 bases match TRBD1. Input material: blood. In DNA form, the CDR3 reads TGTGCCAGCAGCACCCCAAACACGGACAGGGCGAGTGGTAATTCACCCCTCCACTTT. It yields the protein CASSTPNTDRASGNSPLHF.